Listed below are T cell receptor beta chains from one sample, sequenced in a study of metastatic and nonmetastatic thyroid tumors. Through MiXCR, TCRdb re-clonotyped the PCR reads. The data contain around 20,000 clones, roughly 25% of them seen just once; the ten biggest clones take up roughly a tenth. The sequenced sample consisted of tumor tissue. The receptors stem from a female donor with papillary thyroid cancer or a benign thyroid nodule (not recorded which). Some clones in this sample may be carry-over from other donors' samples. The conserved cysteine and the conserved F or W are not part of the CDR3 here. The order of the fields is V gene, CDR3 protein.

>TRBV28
ASSLGGFEQY
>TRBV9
ASSVDLTGELF
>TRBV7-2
ASSSFPNTGSGNTIY
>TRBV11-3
ASSPRDRDYEQY
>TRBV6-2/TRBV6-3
ASSYLRLAGNTDTQY
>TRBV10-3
AIIEPTGGACTEAS
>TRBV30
AWSTGADTQY
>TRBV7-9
ASSPLRLAGGLGEQF
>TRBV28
ASSLPPGRRGGEKLF
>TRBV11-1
ASSSVAGGNNEQF
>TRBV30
ALRLASGNYNEQF
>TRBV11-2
ASSPPGQGNNEQF
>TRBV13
ASSLGISYEQY
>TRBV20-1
SARAPTRAYSYEQY
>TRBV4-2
ANSHTPGQGNYGYT
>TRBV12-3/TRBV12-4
ASRPQGAGEAF
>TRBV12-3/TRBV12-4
ASSLAASSRETQY
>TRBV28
ASSLEEGAGETQY
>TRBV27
ASSPGTGGGEKLF
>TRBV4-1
ASSQDPGGDYEQY
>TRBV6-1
ASRTPGGNTEAF
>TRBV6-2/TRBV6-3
ASSWGALSNYGCT
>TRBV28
ASSQTGDNSPLH
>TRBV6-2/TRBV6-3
ASTRTGGGIYGYT
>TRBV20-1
SARLTSGRASCEQY
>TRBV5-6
ANSLAGGYYNEQF
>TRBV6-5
ASSYSASGGTDTQY
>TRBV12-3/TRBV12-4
SSSLRHDYGYT
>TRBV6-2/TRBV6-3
ASSYRGQGYEQY
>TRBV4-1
ASSQDFGSRTLSGNTIY
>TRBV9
TSSLTQNTEAF
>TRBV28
ASSFRDREGYT
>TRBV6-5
ASSYSTGGVTY
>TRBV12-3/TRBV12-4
ASILAAGWAVKHY
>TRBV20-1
SAILAGGVFYNEQF
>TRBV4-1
VSSQPTGQSHCGYT
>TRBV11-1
ASSLWASGRACEQF
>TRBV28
ASTSMPLNSPLH
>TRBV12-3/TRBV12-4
ASSFEGYWWTGDSGANVLT
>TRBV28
ASSAGQSQVEGYT
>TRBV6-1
ASSEGPSSGNTIY
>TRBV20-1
SAGGVRGIYEQC
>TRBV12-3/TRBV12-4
ASKASGESNQPQH
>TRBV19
ASSITEVSPLH